This TCR beta chain was captured by sequencing in a study of early T cells in non-severe SARS-CoV-2 infection. At the level of the study: It was bulk RNA from unsorted whole blood that was sequenced, and the chains were unpaired.

The study's findings and limits: Matching against VDJdb likely underestimated virus-specific expansions, favoring anti-spike CD8.

In this sample, this clonotype turned up a few times. The antigen is not known. Unique molecular identifiers were added to individual cDNA molecules. One entry per CDR3 protein results from TCRdb running MiXCR on the 5' RACE reads. The sample yields 60,000 to 65,000 distinct CDR3 sequences, under 15% seen once. The clonotype originates from an adult who was a healthcare worker with PCR-confirmed SARS-CoV-2 infection or an uninfected control (not recorded which). Sequenced material: whole blood.

The DNA of the CDR3 is TGTGCCAGCAGCTTACTTGGCGGGAGGGCACCCTCTGGGGCCAACGTCCTGACTTTC. The encoded protein is CASSLLGGRAPSGANVLTF. The chain recombines TRBV7-9 with TRBJ2-6; 9 nucleotides line up with TRBD2. Germline V CDR1 and CDR2: SEHNR, FQNEAQ (reference sequence). The CDR3 spans 19 residues. Trimming cost V 2 bases and J 0 bases; bases outside gene matches: 8.